One sample yielded the 26 T cell receptor beta chains listed below, sequenced in a study of blood T cell repertoires in COVID-19. The table came from immunoSEQ multiplex PCR; TCRdb's copy has only in-frame clones and leaves some out. Here the sample spans approximately 19,000 clones, about 90% being singletons. Sample: peripheral blood. The receptor source for this set is a human donor in a cohort sampled during active COVID-19.

This sequence joins TRBV4-2 and TRBJ1-2, with a weak D call TRBD1 (6 bases). The V gene lost 0 bases and the J gene lost 0 bases, with 8 bases spanning the gap. The V gene's germline CDR1 is LGHNA and CDR2 YNFKEQ. This CDR3 is 15 amino acids long. CDR3 sequence reads: CASSQDRGTNYGYTF. The CDR3 region has the DNA TGTGCCAGCAGCCAAGACAGGGGTACTAACTATGGCTACACCTTC.

The chain recombines TRBV6-1 with TRBJ2-3; 8 nucleotides agree with TRBD1. This CDR3 is 18 amino acids long. Germline CDR1 reads MNHNS; CDR2 reads SASEGT. The trim removed 1 base at V and 0 bases at J, leaving 9 bases unmatched. The CDR3 coding sequence is TGTGCCAGCAGTGAAGGGGCAGGGGGCCCCTTTAGCACAGATACGCAGTATTTT. It translates to CASSEGAGGPFSTDTQYF.

V and J are TRBV10-2 and TRBJ1-4; D might be TRBD1 (5 bases). The CDR3 contains 18 residues. The V end lost 5 bases, the J end lost 6 bases, and 25 bases lay between the germline ends. The germline V gene has CDR1 WSHSY and CDR2 SAAADI. CDR3 protein: CASSPGRLGGEADEKLFF. CDR3 DNA sequence: TGCGCCAGCAGTCCAGGCCGCTTGGGGGGGGAGGCGGATGAAAAACTGTTTTTT.

The genes are TRBV19 and TRBJ1-2; 10 nucleotides agree with TRBD1. CDR3 length equals 12 residues. Germline CDR1 LNHDA, CDR2 SQIVND (reference sequence). V was pared by 9 bases and J by 7 bases, with 5 bases of the junction left unmatched. The CDR3 here is CASQTGGIGYTF. Written as DNA, the CDR3 is TGTGCCAGCCAGACAGGGGGCATTGGCTACACCTTC.

The chain combines TRBV2 with TRBJ2-1, with 8 bases lining up with TRBD1. This CDR3 spans 16 amino acids. Trimming removed 6 bases from V and 7 bases from J; junction bases left unmatched: 14. Germline V gene lookup returns CDR1 SNHLY and CDR2 FYNNEI. CDR3 bases: TGTGCCAGCAGACGATCACCGGGACAGGCTAATAATGAGCAGTTCTTC. Residues: CASRRSPGQANNEQFF.

V and J are TRBV20-1 and TRBJ2-2, with D perhaps TRBD2 (5 bases). The germline CDR1 and CDR2 sequences are DFQATT and SNEGSKA (reference sequence). There are 15 residues in the CDR3. Trimming cost V 3 bases and J 3 bases, with 14 bases left between them. The CDR3 spells CSASFRGVYTGELFF. The CDR3 nucleotides read TGCAGTGCTAGTTTCCGGGGAGTGTACACCGGGGAGCTGTTTTTT.

The chain is built from TRBV6-2 or TRBV6-3 and TRBJ2-2; tentative D call: TRBD1 (6 bases). The ends were cut back, 0 bases at V and 3 bases at J, with 8 bases in the middle. The length of the CDR3 is 15 residues. Germline V gene lookup returns CDR1 MNHEY and CDR2 SVGEGT. DNA of the CDR3: TGTGCCAGCAGTTACTCGGCAGGGGACACCGGGGAGCTGTTTTTT. Residues: CASSYSAGDTGELFF.

There are a few counts of this clone. The chain couples TRBV5-1 to TRBJ2-7, with 8 nucleotides matching TRBD1. CDR3 length equals 19 residues. Germline-derived CDR1 and CDR2 are SGHRS and YFSETQ. The V and J ends lost 2 bases and 0 bases, in that order; junction bases with no gene match: 16. CDR3 coding DNA: TGCGCCAGCAGCTTCGAATCTCAGGGGGCCCTTAGGAGCTCCTACGAGCAGTACTTC. Translating gives CASSFESQGALRSSYEQYF.

The V call is TRBV30, the J call TRBJ1-6; D remains ambiguous. Germline values: CDR1 GTSNPN, CDR2 SVGIG (reference sequence). CDR3 length: 12 residues. The germline V and J ends were trimmed by 4 bases and 8 bases, with 9 bases remaining between them. The chain's CDR3 is CAWNPGYSPLHF. CDR3 bases: TGTGCCTGGAATCCGGGGTATTCACCCCTCCACTTT.

The V call is TRBV12-5, the J call TRBJ2-7, with TRBD1 identical over 9 bases. V was pared by 6 bases and J by 8 bases, with 11 bases of the junction left unmatched. The CDR3 contains 14 residues. In germline, CDR1 is LGHNT, CDR2 FRNRAP. CDR3 residues: CASGPTGGTKKQYF. As DNA, the CDR3 is TGTGCTAGTGGCCCGACAGGGGGAACGAAAAAGCAGTACTTC.

This clone showed up just once. Relative to the germline gene, one junction end is altered; a read error may explain this. This chain uses TRBV14 with TRBJ2-7; D gene ambiguous. The CDR3 totals 12 residues. Germline CDR1 and CDR2: SGHDN and FVKESK. CDR3 in amino acids: CASSQAQAAGTF. DNA for the CDR3: TGTGCCAGCAGCCAAGCCCAGGCCGCTGGCACCTTC.

The V gene is TRBV11-2, the J gene TRBJ2-5; D may be TRBD1 (6 bases). Germline V gene sequence: CDR1 SGHAT, CDR2 FQNNGV. V gave up 4 bases and J gave up 9 bases, with 15 bases separating them. CDR3 size: 13 residues. CDR3 residues: CASSSMTGRAQYF. The CDR3 DNA follows: TGTGCCAGCAGCTCAATGACAGGACGGGCCCAGTACTTC.

This clone appeared a few times. The CDR3 DNA follows: TGCGCCAGCAGTCGCCGATCTGATGCTATTGGTGGCTACACCTTC. The encoded protein is CASSRRSDAIGGYTF. The chain couples TRBV10-1 to TRBJ1-2; D is unclear. CDR1 is WNHNN, CDR2 SYGVQD, per germline (reference sequence). Trimming removed 5 bases from V and 7 bases from J, with 20 bases in between. CDR3 length equals 15 residues.

The rearrangement joins TRBV5-1 to TRBJ2-7; no firm D call. CDR3 length equals 13 residues. V lost 0 bases to trimming and J lost 4 bases, with 8 bases between them. From germline, CDR1 is SGHRS and CDR2 YFSETQ. CDR3 sequence reads: CASSLGQNYEQYF. The CDR3 bases are TGCGCCAGCAGCTTGGGGCAGAATTACGAGCAGTACTTC.

This chain connects TRBV18 to TRBJ1-2, with 7 positions matching TRBD1. CDR1 is KGHSH, CDR2 LQKENI, per germline. The CDR3 sequence is 17 residues long. Trimming removed 4 bases from V and 4 bases from J; junction bases left unmatched: 15. The CDR3 coding sequence is TGTGCCAGCTCACGAGGGGGACAGCCGCCTGGACCCTATGGCTACACCTTC. Its protein product is CASSRGGQPPGPYGYTF.

This clone was counted a single time. The chain links TRBV7-8 to TRBJ1-2; 9 nucleotides align to TRBD1. The CDR3 totals 17 residues. In germline, CDR1 is SGHVS, CDR2 FQNEAQ. The trim removed 1 base at V and 4 bases at J, leaving 10 bases unmatched. CDR3 sequence reads: CASSLDGTGFRAYGYTF. The DNA for the CDR3 is TGTGCCAGCAGCTTAGATGGGACAGGGTTCCGGGCCTATGGCTACACCTTC.

The chain employs TRBV5-1 and TRBJ2-3, with D perhaps TRBD2 (6 bases). V was clipped by 0 bases and J by 3 bases, with 11 bases between them. CDR1 and CDR2 from the germline V gene are SGHRS and YFSETQ. CDR3 length: 15 residues. CDR3 in amino acids: CASSLEPGLTDTQYF. The CDR3 DNA follows: TGCGCCAGCAGCTTGGAACCGGGACTTACAGATACGCAGTATTTT.

This clone was counted between two and nine times. The chain employs TRBV7-9 and TRBJ2-7; D might be TRBD2 (5 bases). The germline V gene encodes CDR1 SEHNR and CDR2 FQNEAQ (reference sequence). This CDR3 has 14 residues. The germline V and J ends were trimmed by 5 bases and 2 bases, with 13 bases remaining between them. CDR3 nucleotides: TGTGCCAGCAGCACTAGTGGTACCACCTACGAGCAGTACTTC. Translated: CASSTSGTTYEQYF.

The chain couples TRBV3-1 (or the pseudogene TRBV3-2) to TRBJ2-1; 8 bases align to TRBD1. The CDR3 runs to 16 residues. Germline V lookup: CDR1 LGHDT, CDR2 YNNKEL (reference sequence). V dropped 4 bases and J dropped 0; count of bases not matched to a gene: 5. The DNA for the CDR3 is TGTGCCAGCAGCCCCACAGGGGGGAGCTCCTACAATGAGCAGTTCTTC. It codes for CASSPTGGSSYNEQFF.

The chain joins TRBV6-5 to TRBJ2-2; the D gene is possibly TRBD1 (6 bases). CDR1 MNHEY and CDR2 SVGAGI come from the germline V gene. The germline V and J ends were trimmed by 2 bases and 3 bases, with 13 bases remaining between them. CDR3 length equals 16 residues. The CDR3 spells CASSYRPGTHTGELFF. CDR3 DNA: TGTGCCAGCAGTTACAGACCCGGGACACACACCGGGGAGCTGTTTTTT.

The chain carries TRBV2 and TRBJ2-5; unclear D gene. CDR3 length: 12 amino acids. The germline V gene has CDR1 SNHLY and CDR2 FYNNEI. The DNA of the CDR3 is TGTGCTCCCAGCAGGAACCAAGAGACCCAGTACTTC. Translation gives CAPSRNQETQYF.

The chain has TRBV15 and TRBJ2-7; 10 bases are shared with TRBD2. Trimming took 5 bases from V and 4 from J; bases not matched to a gene: 5. CDR1 is LNHNV and CDR2 is YYDKDF in the germline V gene (reference sequence). The CDR3 extends over 14 amino acids. The CDR3 DNA follows: TGTGCCACCAGCGTACTAGCGGGGATATACGAGCAGTACTTC. It translates to CATSVLAGIYEQYF.

V is TRBV7-8 and J is TRBJ2-1; D perhaps matches TRBD1 (6 bases). Germline V gives CDR1 SGHVS, CDR2 FQNEAQ. With 5 bases removed from V and 4 bases from J, the gap between germline ends came to 27 bases. There are 19 residues in the CDR3. The CDR3 protein is CASSLGSTRGTSLYNEQFF. The CDR3 DNA is TGTGCCAGCAGCCTAGGGAGTACAAGGGGGACGTCCCTTTACAATGAGCAGTTCTTC.

The chain couples TRBV5-1 to TRBJ1-1; TRBD1 aligns across 9 bases. CDR1 and CDR2 from the germline V gene are SGHRS and YFSETQ. The CDR3 is made up of 14 amino acids. After removal of 6 bases from V and 5 bases from J, the junction contained 8 bases not matched to a gene. DNA for the CDR3: TGCGCCAGCATCGGAACAGGGGGCCGAACTGAAGCTTTCTTT. It specifies CASIGTGGRTEAFF.

The gene calls are TRBV7-8 and TRBJ2-5, with a tentative D call TRBD2 (7 bases). The length of the CDR3 is 14 residues. The V end lost 5 bases, the J end lost 7 bases, and 17 bases lay between the germline ends. Germline V gives CDR1 SGHVS, CDR2 FQNEAQ. Here the CDR3 reads CASSTRTGGRTQYF. In DNA form, the CDR3 reads TGTGCCAGCAGCACGAGGACGGGGGGCAGGACCCAGTACTTC.

This clone has a handful of counts. The rearrangement links TRBV6-5 to TRBJ2-5; possibly TRBD1 for D (5 bases). The CDR3 runs 14 residues. Germline V gene lookup returns CDR1 MNHEY and CDR2 SVGAGI. V was pared by 2 bases and J by 0 bases, with 7 bases between. This chain's CDR3 is CASSYAGHQETQYF. The CDR3 nucleotides are TGTGCCAGCAGTTACGCAGGGCACCAAGAGACCCAGTACTTC.